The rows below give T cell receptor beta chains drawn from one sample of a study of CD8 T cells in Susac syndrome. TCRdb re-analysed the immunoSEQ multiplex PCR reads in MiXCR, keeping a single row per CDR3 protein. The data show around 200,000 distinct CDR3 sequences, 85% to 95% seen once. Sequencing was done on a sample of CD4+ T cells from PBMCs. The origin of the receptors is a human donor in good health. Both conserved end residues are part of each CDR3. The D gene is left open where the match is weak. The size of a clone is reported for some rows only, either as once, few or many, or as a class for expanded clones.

CDR3nt: TGCGGATTACTATTGGGACAGAGAGAGACCCAGTACTTC
CDR3aa: CGLLLGQRETQYF
d_gene: TRBD1
abundance: -
j_gene: TRBJ2-5
v_gene: TRBV20-1

CDR3nt: TGTGCCACCCTAGCCGGGACTAGCGGTCCCGATACGCAGTATTTT
CDR3aa: CATLAGTSGPDTQYF
d_gene: TRBD2
abundance: -
j_gene: TRBJ2-3
v_gene: TRBV12-3/TRBV12-4

CDR3nt: TGTGCCAGCAGTCGTACTAGCGGGAGTGGTGAGCAGTTCTTC
CDR3aa: CASSRTSGSGEQFF
d_gene: TRBD2
abundance: -
j_gene: TRBJ2-1
v_gene: TRBV28

CDR3nt: TGTGCCAGTAACCATCCCGGCCTCACTAATGAAAAACTGTTTTTT
CDR3aa: CASNHPGLTNEKLFF
d_gene: -
abundance: -
j_gene: TRBJ1-4
v_gene: TRBV19

CDR3nt: TGTGCCAGTAGTGTTCCAAGTGGATACGAGCAGTACTTC
CDR3aa: CASSVPSGYEQYF
d_gene: -
abundance: -
j_gene: TRBJ2-7
v_gene: TRBV19

CDR3nt: TGCGCCAGCAGCTTGGGAGAGCTCTCTCGTGAGCAGTTCTTC
CDR3aa: CASSLGELSREQFF
d_gene: -
abundance: -
j_gene: TRBJ2-1
v_gene: TRBV5-1

CDR3nt: TGTGCCAGCAGTTTGCGAGAGACCCAGTACTTC
CDR3aa: CASSLRETQYF
d_gene: -
abundance: medium-sized
j_gene: TRBJ2-5
v_gene: TRBV12-3/TRBV12-4

CDR3nt: TGTGCCAGCAGCCAGCAAAGGACAGGAAACTATGGCTACACCTTC
CDR3aa: CASSQQRTGNYGYTF
d_gene: TRBD1
abundance: -
j_gene: TRBJ1-2
v_gene: TRBV3-1

CDR3nt: TGTGCCAGCAGCCCCGACAGGGGAGGTCTGTTTTTT
CDR3aa: CASSPDRGGLFF
d_gene: TRBD1
abundance: -
j_gene: TRBJ1-4
v_gene: TRBV6-2/TRBV6-3

CDR3nt: TGTGCCAGCAGTAGGGACAGGGGCCAGCCCCAGCATTTT
CDR3aa: CASSRDRGQPQHF
d_gene: TRBD1
abundance: -
j_gene: TRBJ1-5
v_gene: TRBV12-3/TRBV12-4

CDR3nt: TGTGCCAGCAGCTACCCGCGGGCTCAGACCTCTGGGGCCAACGTCCTGACTTTC
CDR3aa: CASSYPRAQTSGANVLTF
d_gene: -
abundance: -
j_gene: TRBJ2-6
v_gene: TRBV7-2

CDR3nt: TGTGCCACCAGCAGAGCTAGCGGGGGGCCCTACGAGCAGTACTTC
CDR3aa: CATSRASGGPYEQYF
d_gene: TRBD2
abundance: -
j_gene: TRBJ2-7
v_gene: TRBV15

CDR3nt: TGCAGTGCTAGGTCCGAGACCCAGTACTTC
CDR3aa: CSARSETQYF
d_gene: -
abundance: few
j_gene: TRBJ2-5
v_gene: TRBV20-1

CDR3nt: TGCGCCAGCAGCTTGGATGAGGTGTCCCCCACAGATACGCAGTATTTT
CDR3aa: CASSLDEVSPTDTQYF
d_gene: -
abundance: once
j_gene: TRBJ2-3
v_gene: TRBV5-1

CDR3nt: TGCAGTGCGGGTCGGATTAGCAATCAGCCCCAGCATTTT
CDR3aa: CSAGRISNQPQHF
d_gene: -
abundance: -
j_gene: TRBJ1-5
v_gene: TRBV20-1

CDR3nt: TGTGCCAGCAGTTTATCGAGGACAGCCGCTGAAGCTTTCTTT
CDR3aa: CASSLSRTAAEAFF
d_gene: -
abundance: -
j_gene: TRBJ1-1
v_gene: TRBV27

CDR3nt: TGTGCCAGCATTACCGGGCCCAGCACAGATACGCAGTATTTT
CDR3aa: CASITGPSTDTQYF
d_gene: -
abundance: -
j_gene: TRBJ2-3
v_gene: TRBV2

CDR3nt: TGTGCCTGGAGTGTACGGGGAGATACGCAGTATTTT
CDR3aa: CAWSVRGDTQYF
d_gene: -
abundance: -
j_gene: TRBJ2-3
v_gene: TRBV30

CDR3nt: TGTGCCAGCAGCTCCTGGGACGGTGAGAACACTGAAGCTTTCTTT
CDR3aa: CASSSWDGENTEAFF
d_gene: -
abundance: -
j_gene: TRBJ1-1
v_gene: TRBV7-9

CDR3nt: TGCAGCGTATGGGACACTGAAGCTTTCTTT
CDR3aa: CSVWDTEAFF
d_gene: -
abundance: -
j_gene: TRBJ1-1
v_gene: TRBV29-1

CDR3nt: TGTGCCAGCAGTTTCTTGGAGGCATCCGGGGAGCTGTTTTTT
CDR3aa: CASSFLEASGELFF
d_gene: -
abundance: -
j_gene: TRBJ2-2
v_gene: TRBV12-3/TRBV12-4

CDR3nt: TGTGCCACCAGTGACGCAAGCCGGAGAGAAGACAATGAGCAGTTCTTC
CDR3aa: CATSDASRREDNEQFF
d_gene: -
abundance: -
j_gene: TRBJ2-1
v_gene: TRBV24-1

CDR3nt: TGTGCCAGTCGAGGGGCAGGAAGCTCTGGGGCCAACGTCCTGACTTTC
CDR3aa: CASRGAGSSGANVLTF
d_gene: -
abundance: -
j_gene: TRBJ2-6
v_gene: TRBV27

CDR3nt: TGTGCCTGGGGAAGGGGTAGCAATCAGCCCCAGCATTTT
CDR3aa: CAWGRGSNQPQHF
d_gene: -
abundance: -
j_gene: TRBJ1-5
v_gene: TRBV30

CDR3nt: TGTGCCAGCTCACCATATGGGGATGAAGCTTTCTTT
CDR3aa: CASSPYGDEAFF
d_gene: -
abundance: -
j_gene: TRBJ1-1
v_gene: TRBV18

CDR3nt: TGTGCCAGCAGCTTAGGGACTGCGCCAGAGACCCAGTACTTC
CDR3aa: CASSLGTAPETQYF
d_gene: -
abundance: -
j_gene: TRBJ2-5
v_gene: TRBV11-2

CDR3nt: TGTGCCAGCAGTTGGGGGAGCTCCTACAATGAGCAGTTCTTC
CDR3aa: CASSWGSSYNEQFF
d_gene: -
abundance: -
j_gene: TRBJ2-1
v_gene: TRBV12-3/TRBV12-4

CDR3nt: TGTGCCAGCAGTTTCCGTTTCGACGCAACTAATGAAAAACTGTTTTTT
CDR3aa: CASSFRFDATNEKLFF
d_gene: -
abundance: -
j_gene: TRBJ1-4
v_gene: TRBV6-5

CDR3nt: TGTGCCAGCAGCCAAGGACCTGAGCAGTACTTC
CDR3aa: CASSQGPEQYF
d_gene: -
abundance: -
j_gene: TRBJ2-7
v_gene: TRBV14